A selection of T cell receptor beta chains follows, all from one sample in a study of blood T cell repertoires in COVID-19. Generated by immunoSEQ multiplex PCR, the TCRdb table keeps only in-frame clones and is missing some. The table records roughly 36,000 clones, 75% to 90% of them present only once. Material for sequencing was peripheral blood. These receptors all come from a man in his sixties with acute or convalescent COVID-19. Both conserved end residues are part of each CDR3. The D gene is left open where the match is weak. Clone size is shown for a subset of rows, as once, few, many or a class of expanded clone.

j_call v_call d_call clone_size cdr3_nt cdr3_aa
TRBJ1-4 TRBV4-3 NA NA TGCGCCAGCAGCCAAGATCCAACAGTGGGAAAACTGTTTTTT CASSQDPTVGKLFF
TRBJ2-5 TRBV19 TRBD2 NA TGTGCCAGTAGTACCAGACTAGCGGGGACGGGAGAGACCCAGTACTTC CASSTRLAGTGETQYF
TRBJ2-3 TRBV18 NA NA TGTGCCAGCTCACCGACTATTGACGATACGCAGTATTTT CASSPTIDDTQYF
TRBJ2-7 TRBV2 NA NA TGTGCCAGCAGCGCCACAGGACCCTACGAGCAGTACTTC CASSATGPYEQYF
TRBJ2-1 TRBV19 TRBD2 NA TGTGCCAGTAGTATGGGGTACGCGGGGGGGCCGGTTGAGCAGTTCTTC CASSMGYAGGPVEQFF
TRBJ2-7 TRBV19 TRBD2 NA TGTGCCAGTAGTCCCCTCTCAGCGGGAGGAAGAGAGCAGTACTTC CASSPLSAGGREQYF
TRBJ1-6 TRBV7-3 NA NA TGTGCCAGAGGGGGGAGGGAATCACCCCTCCACTTT CARGGRESPLHF
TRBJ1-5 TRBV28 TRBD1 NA TGTGCCAGCATTGGGGACAGGGCTCAGCCCCAGCATTTT CASIGDRAQPQHF
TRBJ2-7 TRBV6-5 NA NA TGTGCCAGCAACCCGACAGCCTCCTACGAGCAGTACTTC CASNPTASYEQYF
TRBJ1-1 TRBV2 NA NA TGTGCCAGCAGTCCCCGGGACACCCTCACTGAAGCTTTCTTT CASSPRDTLTEAFF
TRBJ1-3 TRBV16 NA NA TGTGCCAGCAGCCAATCGGGAGGGAACACCATATATTTT CASSQSGGNTIYF
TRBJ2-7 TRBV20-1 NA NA TGCAGTGCTAGTCCCCCGGGGGACCCCTACGAGCAGTACTTC CSASPPGDPYEQYF
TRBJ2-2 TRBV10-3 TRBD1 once TGTGCCATCAGCCTACAGGGGGCGGGTTTGGCCGGGGAGCTGTTTTTT CAISLQGAGLAGELFF